A selection of T cell receptor beta chains follows, all from one sample in a study of monozygotic twins with inflammatory bowel disease. Reanalyzing the 5' RACE reads, TCRdb keeps one entry per CDR3 protein, without DNA. This sample's table reports 300,000 to 350,000 distinct CDR3 sequences. The sample consisted of blood. The receptors stem from a human donor with ulcerative colitis or Crohn's disease, or a healthy co-twin of an affected twin (not recorded which). Both conserved end residues are part of each CDR3.

j_call	cdr3_length	v_call	cdr3_aa
TRBJ2-7	16	TRBV28	CASIGFGRTSGYEQYF
TRBJ1-1	15	TRBV5-1	CASSALLGGNTEAFF
TRBJ2-7	13	TRBV5-1	CASSSTGDYEQYF
TRBJ1-6	15	TRBV3-1	CASSQGSSYNSPLHF
TRBJ2-5	14	TRBV9	CASSVGPEPETQYF
TRBJ2-2	16	TRBV20-1	CSARYSGRGNTGELFF
TRBJ2-1	13	TRBV4-3	CASSQDPSGVLFF
TRBJ2-6	14	TRBV6-1	CASRKGAGANVLTF
TRBJ2-5	14	TRBV28	CASSFLENEETQYF
TRBJ2-7	13	TRBV5-1	CASSKDREYEQYF
TRBJ2-3	16	TRBV5-1	CASSLGSTVSTDTQYF
TRBJ1-1	15	TRBV5-1	CASSPVDSLNTEAFF
TRBJ2-7	13	TRBV6-5	CASSRLDSYEQYF
TRBJ2-2	16	TRBV7-8	CASSRKQGANTGELFF
TRBJ2-7	15	TRBV28	CASSSPGSRGYEQYF
TRBJ2-7	15	TRBV7-6	CASSLVPQGYDEQYF
TRBJ1-1	14	TRBV7-2	CASSFLTAPGSAFF
TRBJ2-1	15	TRBV5-1	CASSQETGWSNEQFF
TRBJ2-6	16	TRBV3-1	CASSQASLSGANVLTF